This TCR beta chain was identified in a study of blood T cell repertoires in COVID-19. For the study at large: Sites in the United States, Italy and Spain provided acute and convalescent COVID-19 samples. In each case, the material was cDNA or gDNA derived from T cells, B-cell-depleted T cells, or PBMCs.

Germline V gene sequence: CDR1 MNHEY, CDR2 SVGAGI. Losses at the gene ends were 5 bases for V and 1 base for J; bases not matched to a gene: 2. CDR3 length equals 14 residues. Authors' methods: Reference gene primer amplification in the assay estimated nucleated cell counts. Data came from immunoSEQ multiplex PCR; TCRdb stores just in-frame clones and leaves some out. The DNA was the basis for D and trimming; V, J and clone size are from that table. The data hold tens of thousands of clones, with less than 85% observed a single time. The chain recombines TRBV6-5 with TRBJ1-1; 9 nucleotides agree with TRBD1. The source is a man aged 65-85 years with acute or convalescent COVID-19. Material for sequencing was peripheral blood. The CDR3 DNA reads TGTGCCAGCAGTATACAGGGGGCGAACACTGAAGCTTTCTTT. Translating gives CASSIQGANTEAFF.